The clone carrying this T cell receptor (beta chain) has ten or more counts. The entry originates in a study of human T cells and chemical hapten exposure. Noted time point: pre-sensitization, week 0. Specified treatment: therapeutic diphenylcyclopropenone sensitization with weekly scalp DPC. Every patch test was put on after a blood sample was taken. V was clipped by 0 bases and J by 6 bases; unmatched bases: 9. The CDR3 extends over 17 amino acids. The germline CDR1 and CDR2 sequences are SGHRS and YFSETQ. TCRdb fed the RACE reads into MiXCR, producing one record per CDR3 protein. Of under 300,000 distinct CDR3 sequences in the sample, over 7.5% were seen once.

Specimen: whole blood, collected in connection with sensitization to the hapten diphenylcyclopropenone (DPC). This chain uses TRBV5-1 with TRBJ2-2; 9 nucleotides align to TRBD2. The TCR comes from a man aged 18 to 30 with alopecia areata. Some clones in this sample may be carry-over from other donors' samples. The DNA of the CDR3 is TGCGCCAGCAGCTTGGCAGCGCAGGGACTAGCTGCCGGGGAGCTGTTTTTT. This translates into CASSLAAQGLAAGELFF.